A single sample gave rise to the 10 T cell receptor beta chains below, sequenced in a study of low-dose radiotherapy and immunotherapy resistance in tumors. Specified time point: after trial treatment. Treatment of the sample: LDRT plus nivolumab, ipilimumab, low-dose cyclophosphamide and aspirin (RACIN trial). First-strand cDNA relied on TRAV- and TRBV-specific primers spanning alpha and beta chains. A roughly 19-cycle PCR with a constant-region primer and V-primer adapter amplified TCRs. MiXCR was run by TCRdb on the reads, yielding one entry per CDR3 protein. This sample has tens of thousands of distinct CDR3 sequences, with under 30% found just once. The sequences come from PBMCs, collected after low-dose radiotherapy plus immunotherapy. All receptors derive from a male donor with prostate cancer.

This clonotype appeared many times. The chain joins TRBV9 to TRBJ2-1, with 9 bases identical to TRBD2. Germline loops: CDR1 SGDLS, CDR2 YYNGEE. CDR3 size: 18 residues. J gave up 4 bases and V 0 bases, and 11 bases lay outside the gene matches. The CDR3 sequence is CASSVGSLAGAMYNEQFF. DNA of the CDR3: TGTGCCAGCAGCGTAGGGTCGTTAGCGGGGGCCATGTACAATGAGCAGTTCTTC.

This clonotype occurred many times. The chain carries TRBV20-1 and TRBJ2-3, with 12 nucleotides matching TRBD2. This CDR3 contains 15 residues. The J segment lost 4 bases and the V segment lost 4 bases, leaving 6 bases of the junction unmatched. Germline CDR1 DFQATT, CDR2 SNEGSKA (reference sequence). The CDR3 loop is CSATRTSGASDTQYF. CDR3 bases: TGCAGTGCTACCCGGACTAGCGGGGCTTCAGATACGCAGTATTTT.

This clonotype has a count of ten or more. This sequence joins TRBV5-4 and TRBJ2-5; 7 positions match TRBD1. This CDR3 spans 17 amino acids. CDR1 SGHNT and CDR2 YYREEE come from the germline V gene (reference sequence). J was trimmed by 2 bases and V by 4 bases; bases with no gene match: 14. The CDR3, as DNA: TGTGCCAGCAGCCCCAATGGGGCAGGGGGTTTACAAGAGACCCAGTACTTC. Protein product: CASSPNGAGGLQETQYF.

The chain links TRBV6-6 to TRBJ2-1; 8 bases are shared with TRBD2. The V and J ends lost 5 bases and 8 bases, in that order; junction bases with no gene match: 11. This CDR3 is built from 15 residues. Germline V gene lookup returns CDR1 MNHNY and CDR2 SVGAGI (reference sequence). CDR3: CASSTGTRGTYEQFF. The CDR3 bases are TGTGCCAGCAGTACCGGGACTAGGGGTACCTATGAGCAGTTCTTC.

This clonotype was counted many times. The chain carries TRBV5-8 and TRBJ2-4; D may be TRBD2 (5 bases). Per the germline V gene, CDR1 is SGHTS and CDR2 is YDEGEE. The CDR3 runs 15 residues. Trimming removed 4 bases at V and 0 bases at J, with 11 bases between. CDR3 nucleotides: TGTGCCAGCAGCCCGGAGGAGCTAGCCAAAAACATTCAGTACTTC. Translated: CASSPEELAKNIQYF.

This clonotype appeared many times. The rearrangement joins TRBV27 to TRBJ1-2; perhaps TRBD1 as D (5 bases). Trimming cost V 6 bases and J 7 bases, with 12 bases left between them. Germline CDR1 is MNHEY and CDR2 is SMNVEV (reference sequence). The CDR3 sequence is 12 residues long. The DNA for the CDR3 is TGTGCCAGCAGAGAGAGACAGATTGGCTACACCTTC. Its translation is CASRERQIGYTF.

Ten or more counts support this clonotype. This chain links TRBV7-9 with TRBJ2-3, with TRBD1 identical over 9 bases. V was clipped by 3 bases and J by 4 bases; unmatched bases: 5. There are 15 residues in the CDR3. Germline CDR1 and CDR2: SEHNR and FQNEAQ (reference sequence). In DNA form, the CDR3 reads TGTGCCAGCAGCTTTGTACAGGGGGCGGCAGATACGCAGTATTTT. It yields the protein CASSFVQGAADTQYF. Full variable domain (rest looked up from reference TRBV7-9 and TRBJ2-3): DTGVSQNPRHKITKRGQNVTFRCDPISEHNRLYWYRQTLGQGPEFLTYFQNEAQLEKSRLLSDRFSAERPKGSFSTLEIQRTEQGDSAMYLCASSFVQGAADTQYFGPGTRLTVL.

This clonotype showed up many times. J is TRBJ1-1 and V is TRBV4-1; D might be TRBD1 (5 bases). The CDR3 sequence is 14 residues long. V was shortened by 4 bases and J by 0 bases, with 9 bases between the two germline ends. In germline, CDR1 is MGHRA, CDR2 YSYEKL. The DNA of the CDR3 is TGCGCCAGCAGCCCCAGGGTTTTGAACACTGAAGCTTTCTTT. Protein sequence: CASSPRVLNTEAFF.

The gene calls are TRBV5-1 and TRBJ2-1; 8 nucleotides line up with TRBD2. V was clipped by 5 bases and J by 6 bases; unmatched bases: 7. The CDR3 covers 14 residues. Per the germline V gene, CDR1 is SGHRS and CDR2 is YFSETQ. CDR3 loop: CASRSTSGPNEQFF. CDR3 DNA sequence: TGCGCCAGCAGATCCACTAGCGGACCCAATGAGCAGTTCTTC.

Points on this clonotype: A far larger clone is just one base off, so this is likely a read error. The genes are TRBV20-1 and TRBJ1-1, with D hard to call. This CDR3 has 13 residues. Per the germline V gene, CDR1 is DFQATT and CDR2 is SNEGSKA (reference sequence). CDR3 protein: CSVGSQRNTEAFF. The CDR3 DNA sequence: TGCAGCGTTGGTAGTCAGAGGAACACTGAAGCTTTCTTT.